This passage covers 3 T cell receptor beta chains from one sample sequenced in a study of T cell repertoires in ileal Crohn's disease. Only in-frame clones appear in the TCRdb table, and some are missing; sequencing was by immunoSEQ multiplex PCR. The sample yields roughly 18,000 clones, less than 85% seen once. Sequencing was performed on ileal tissue. Receptors were obtained from an adult with Crohn's disease.

The count of this clone is one. This rearrangement joins TRBV6-5 to TRBJ2-3, with D possibly being TRBD2 (5 bases). Per germline, CDR1 MNHEY and CDR2 SVGAGI. Trimming took off 5 bases at V and 5 bases at J, with 14 bases between the two ends. This CDR3 contains 14 residues. The CDR3 DNA reads as TGTGCCAGCAGTACCCTAGGGAGCGAAGATACGCAGTATTTT. It yields the protein CASSTLGSEDTQYF.

Comment on this clone: The sample contains more than one DNA sequence encoding this CDR3. The chain couples TRBV18 to TRBJ1-6; the D gene is possibly TRBD1 (6 bases). V gave up 6 bases and J gave up 5 bases, with 11 bases separating them. The V gene's germline CDR1 is KGHSH and CDR2 LQKENI. CDR3 length equals 14 residues. As DNA, the CDR3 is TGTGCCAGCTCCCCGACAGGAAATAATTCACCCCTCCACTTT. Translated, it gives CASSPTGNNSPLHF.

This clone is deemed medium-sized (0.01 to 0.1%). The rearrangement links TRBV6-6 to TRBJ2-1; 8 bases are a match to TRBD1. The CDR3 extends over 13 amino acids. Trimming removed 8 bases from V and 6 bases from J; junction bases left unmatched: 6. Germline CDR1 and CDR2: MNHNY and SVGAGI (reference sequence). CDR3 sequence reads: CASERQGPNEQFF. The CDR3 coding sequence is TGTGCCAGCGAGAGACAGGGGCCCAATGAGCAGTTCTTC.